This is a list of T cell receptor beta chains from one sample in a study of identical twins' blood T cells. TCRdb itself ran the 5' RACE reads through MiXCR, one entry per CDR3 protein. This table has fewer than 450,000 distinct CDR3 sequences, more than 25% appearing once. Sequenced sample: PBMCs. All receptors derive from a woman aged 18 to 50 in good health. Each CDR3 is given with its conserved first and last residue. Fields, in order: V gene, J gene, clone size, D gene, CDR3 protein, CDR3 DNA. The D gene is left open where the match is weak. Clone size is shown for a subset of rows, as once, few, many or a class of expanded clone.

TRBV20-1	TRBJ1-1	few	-	CSAPKDVAGAFF	TGCAGTGCTCCAAAGGACGTGGCCGGGGCTTTCTTT
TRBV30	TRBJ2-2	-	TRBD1	CASPERTGKAGELFF	TGTGCCTCTCCAGAGAGGACAGGCAAGGCCGGGGAGCTGTTTTTT
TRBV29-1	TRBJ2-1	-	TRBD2	CSVDPPGLAGIRQFF	TGCAGCGTTGACCCACCGGGACTAGCGGGAATAAGGCAGTTCTTC
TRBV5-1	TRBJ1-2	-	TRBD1	CASSIEGQGTCTF	TGCGCCAGCAGCATCGAGGGACAGGGTACCTGCACCTTC
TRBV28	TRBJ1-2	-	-	CACSLSGLYGYTF	TGTGCCTGCAGTTTATCGGGCCTCTATGGCTACACCTTC
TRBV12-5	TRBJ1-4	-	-	CASGLWGLEEKLFF	TGTGCTAGTGGTTTGTGGGGGTTAGAAGAAAAACTGTTTTTT
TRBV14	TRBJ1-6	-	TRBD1	CASSQEDRVTSALHF	TGTGCCAGCAGCCAAGAGGACAGGGTGACTTCAGCCCTCCACTTT
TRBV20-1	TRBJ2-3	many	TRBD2	CSATPTSLADTQYF	TGCAGTGCTACGCCGACTAGCTTGGCAGATACGCAGTATTTT
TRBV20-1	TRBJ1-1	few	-	CSASWANTEAFF	TGCAGTGCTAGCTGGGCGAACACTGAAGCTTTCTTT
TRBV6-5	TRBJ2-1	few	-	CASSYAGAHEQFF	TGTGCCAGCAGTTACGCCGGGGCGCATGAGCAGTTCTTC
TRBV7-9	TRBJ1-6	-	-	CASSLSAASPYNSPLHF	TGTGCCAGCAGCTTATCAGCCGCAAGTCCCTATAATTCACCCCTCCACTTT
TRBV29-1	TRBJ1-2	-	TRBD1	CSVEDRDRGYGYTF	TGCAGCGTTGAAGATCGTGACAGGGGATATGGCTACACCTTC
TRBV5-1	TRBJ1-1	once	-	CAGSFTTRGMNTEAFF	TGCGCCGGCAGCTTCACCACCAGGGGCATGAACACTGAAGCTTTCTTT
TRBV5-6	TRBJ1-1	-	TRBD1	CASNLGDRNTEAFF	TGTGCCAGCAACCTTGGGGACAGAAACACTGAAGCTTTCTTT
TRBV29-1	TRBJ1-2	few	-	CSVAEGNGYTF	TGCAGCGTTGCCGAAGGGAACGGCTACACCTTC
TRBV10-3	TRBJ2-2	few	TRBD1	CAIRQGGSGELFF	TGTGCCATCCGACAGGGTGGGTCCGGGGAGCTGTTTTTT
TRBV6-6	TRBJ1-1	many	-	CASTPGQDTEAFF	TGTGCCAGCACCCCCGGGCAGGACACTGAAGCTTTCTTT
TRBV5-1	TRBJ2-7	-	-	CASSLEGRAAYEQYF	TGCGCCAGCAGCTTGGAGGGCAGAGCGGCCTACGAGCAGTACTTC
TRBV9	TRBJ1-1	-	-	CACSAGTNTEAFF	TGTGCCTGCAGCGCCGGGACGAACACTGAAGCTTTCTTT
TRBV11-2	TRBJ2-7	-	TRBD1	CASSLPPGTGDEQYF	TGTGCCAGCAGCTTACCCCCCGGGACAGGGGACGAGCAGTACTTC
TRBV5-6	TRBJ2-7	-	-	CASSSGMGGEQYF	TGTGCCAGCAGCTCAGGAATGGGCGGCGAGCAGTACTTC
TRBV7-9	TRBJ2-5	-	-	CASSLYGGTKETQYF	TGTGCCAGCAGCTTATACGGGGGTACCAAGGAGACCCAGTACTTC
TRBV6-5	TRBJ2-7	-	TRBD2	CASSTTSADYEQYF	TGTGCCAGCAGTACGACTAGCGCAGACTACGAGCAGTACTTC
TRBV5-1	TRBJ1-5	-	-	CASSPLGRSNQPQHF	TGCGCCAGCAGCCCCCTCGGACGGTCCAATCAGCCCCAGCATTTT
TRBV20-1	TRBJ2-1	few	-	CSAIIADRVDEQFF	TGCAGTGCGATCATAGCGGACCGTGTCGATGAGCAGTTCTTC
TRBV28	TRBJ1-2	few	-	CASSTPKGNYGYTF	TGTGCCAGCAGCACCCCTAAAGGGAACTATGGCTACACCTTC
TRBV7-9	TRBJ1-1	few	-	CASSLEGGGDEAFF	TGTGCCAGCAGCTTAGAAGGGGGGGGGGATGAAGCTTTCTTT
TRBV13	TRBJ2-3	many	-	CASSLDADTQYF	TGTGCCAGCAGCTTGGATGCAGATACGCAGTATTTT
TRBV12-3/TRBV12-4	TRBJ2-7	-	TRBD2	CASSPPSGTSSNEQYF	TGTGCCAGCAGCCCACCATCCGGGACTAGCTCCAACGAGCAGTACTTC
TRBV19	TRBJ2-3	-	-	CASSIQEIDTQYF	TGTGCCAGTAGTATCCAAGAGATAGATACGCAGTATTTT
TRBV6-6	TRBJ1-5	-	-	CASSTPGSINQPQHF	TGTGCCAGCAGTACCCCGGGCAGCATCAATCAGCCCCAGCATTTT
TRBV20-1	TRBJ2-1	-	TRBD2	CSAPWGRASNEKFF	TGCAGTGCCCCCTGGGGGAGGGCTAGTAATGAGAAGTTCTTC
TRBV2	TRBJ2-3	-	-	CASSTGQTRYF	TGTGCCAGCAGTACAGGGCAGACGCGGTATTTT
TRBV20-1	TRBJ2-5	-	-	CSARAIPQETQYF	TGCAGTGCTAGAGCAATTCCTCAAGAGACACAGTACTTC
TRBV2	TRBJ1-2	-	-	CASREGGASYGYTF	TGTGCCAGCAGGGAGGGTGGGGCTAGCTATGGCTACACCTTC
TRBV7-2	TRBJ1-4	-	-	CASSLAWGGDPTATNEKLFF	TGTGCCAGCAGCTTAGCCTGGGGGGGAGATCCGACAGCAACTAATGAAAAACTGTTTTTT
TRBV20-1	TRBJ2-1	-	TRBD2	CSARDPRTSGSYNEQFF	TGCAGTGCTAGAGATCCCCGGACTAGCGGGAGCTACAATGAGCAGTTCTTC
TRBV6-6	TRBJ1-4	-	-	CASRSPVWGAWEKLFF	TGTGCCAGCAGATCCCCAGTTTGGGGGGCTTGGGAAAAACTGTTTTTT
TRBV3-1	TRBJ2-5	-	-	CASSLIGETQYF	TGTGCCAGCAGCCTCATAGGGGAGACCCAGTACTTC
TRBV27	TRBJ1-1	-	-	CASSPVGVGNTEAFF	TGTGCCAGCAGTCCGGTAGGGGTAGGGAACACTGAAGCTTTCTTT
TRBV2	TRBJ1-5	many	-	CASSERQGNQPQHF	TGTGCCAGCAGTGAAAGGCAGGGCAATCAGCCCCAGCATTTT
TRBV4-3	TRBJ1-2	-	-	CASSQGVQYGYTF	TGCGCCAGCAGCCAAGGGGTGCAGTATGGCTACACCTTC
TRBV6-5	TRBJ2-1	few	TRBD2	CASYPGLPYNEQFF	TGTGCCAGCTATCCGGGACTACCCTACAATGAGCAGTTCTTC
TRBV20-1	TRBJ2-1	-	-	CSARDFSRRFF	TGCAGTGCTAGAGATTTCTCCCGACGGTTCTTC
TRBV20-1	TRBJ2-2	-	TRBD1	CSARDRRSNTGELCF	TGCAGTGCTAGGGACAGGCGATCGAACACCGGGGAGCTGTGTTTT
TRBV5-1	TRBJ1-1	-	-	CANSLARMNTEAFF	TGCGCCAACAGCTTGGCTAGGATGAACACTGAAGCTTTCTTT